Listed below are T cell receptor beta chains from one sample, sequenced in a study of cytotoxic CD8 clonotypes in ibrutinib-treated CLL. The protocol was immunoSEQ multiplex PCR, while the TCRdb copy is restricted to in-frame clones and leaves out a portion. The data show roughly 330,000 clones, with 67% seen just once and just under 6.5% held by the top ten. The sequencing used PBMCs, collected after 36 months of ibrutinib treatment. These receptors all come from a human donor with chronic lymphocytic leukemia. Both conserved end residues are part of each CDR3. D genes are given only for firm matches. Not every row has a clone size; where given, it reads once, few, many or a size class.

v_call: TRBV5-4; d_call: TRBD1; clone_size: .; j_call: TRBJ2-7; cdr3_aa: CASSAGTGGEQYF; cdr3_nt: TGTGCCAGCAGCGCCGGGACAGGGGGCGAGCAGTACTTC
v_call: TRBV19; d_call: .; clone_size: .; j_call: TRBJ2-2; cdr3_aa: CASSPYHGRGELFF; cdr3_nt: TGTGCCAGTAGTCCTTATCACGGGCGGGGGGAGCTGTTTTTT
v_call: TRBV13; d_call: .; clone_size: few; j_call: TRBJ2-1; cdr3_aa: CASSLGRGNEQFF; cdr3_nt: TGTGCCAGCAGCTTAGGGAGGGGCAATGAGCAGTTCTTC
v_call: TRBV9; d_call: TRBD1; clone_size: .; j_call: TRBJ1-2; cdr3_aa: CASSPRTGPNGYTF; cdr3_nt: TGTGCCAGCAGCCCCCGGACAGGGCCGAATGGCTACACCTTC
v_call: TRBV25-1; d_call: TRBD1; clone_size: .; j_call: TRBJ2-4; cdr3_aa: CAFQGATAKNIQYF; cdr3_nt: TGTGCTTTTCAGGGGGCTACGGCCAAAAACATTCAGTACTTC
v_call: TRBV4-1; d_call: .; clone_size: .; j_call: TRBJ2-1; cdr3_aa: CASSYFEQFF; cdr3_nt: TGCGCCAGCTCCTACTTTGAGCAGTTCTTC
v_call: TRBV2; d_call: .; clone_size: .; j_call: TRBJ2-7; cdr3_aa: CASRDGGRYEQYF; cdr3_nt: TGTGCCAGCAGAGACGGGGGAAGATACGAGCAGTACTTC
v_call: TRBV25-1; d_call: .; clone_size: .; j_call: TRBJ2-3; cdr3_aa: CASSGWGSTDTQYF; cdr3_nt: TGTGCCAGCAGTGGGTGGGGGAGCACAGATACGCAGTATTTT
v_call: TRBV7-2; d_call: .; clone_size: .; j_call: TRBJ2-1; cdr3_aa: CASSLGREMDEQFF; cdr3_nt: TGTGCCAGCAGCTTGGGTCGGGAGATGGATGAGCAGTTCTTC
v_call: TRBV29-1; d_call: .; clone_size: few; j_call: TRBJ1-1; cdr3_aa: CSVDGTGTEAFF; cdr3_nt: TGCAGCGTTGACGGAACGGGCACTGAAGCTTTCTTT
v_call: TRBV5-6; d_call: TRBD1; clone_size: few; j_call: TRBJ2-1; cdr3_aa: CASSPGTGYNEQFF; cdr3_nt: TGTGCCAGCAGCCCCGGGACAGGGTACAATGAGCAGTTCTTC
v_call: TRBV11-2; d_call: .; clone_size: .; j_call: TRBJ1-4; cdr3_aa: CASSSSGGSATNEKLFF; cdr3_nt: TGTGCCAGCAGCAGCTCGGGGGGCAGTGCAACTAATGAAAAACTGTTTTTT
v_call: TRBV19; d_call: TRBD1; clone_size: .; j_call: TRBJ2-7; cdr3_aa: CASSPGTGVYEQYF; cdr3_nt: TGTGCCAGTAGTCCAGGGACAGGGGTATACGAGCAGTACTTC
v_call: TRBV18; d_call: .; clone_size: once; j_call: TRBJ2-7; cdr3_aa: CASSRQGYEQYF; cdr3_nt: TGTGCCAGCTCACGACAAGGCTACGAGCAGTACTTC
v_call: TRBV29-1; d_call: .; clone_size: .; j_call: TRBJ2-6; cdr3_aa: CSVEDERGANVLTF; cdr3_nt: TGCAGCGTTGAAGATGAGAGGGGGGCCAACGTCCTGACTTTC
v_call: TRBV30; d_call: TRBD1; clone_size: once; j_call: TRBJ1-1; cdr3_aa: CAYPNRDRVGRVPLRNTEAFF; cdr3_nt: TGTGCCTACCCAAACCGGGACAGGGTCGGTAGGGTCCCTCTACGAAACACTGAAGCTTTCTTT
v_call: TRBV11-2; d_call: TRBD2; clone_size: .; j_call: TRBJ2-7; cdr3_aa: CASSSPTSGSYEQYF; cdr3_nt: TGTGCCAGCAGCTCTCCGACTAGCGGCTCCTACGAGCAGTACTTC
v_call: TRBV15; d_call: .; clone_size: .; j_call: TRBJ2-4; cdr3_aa: CATSRASDGLAKNIQYF; cdr3_nt: TGTGCCACCAGCAGAGCATCGGACGGATTAGCCAAAAACATTCAGTACTTC
v_call: TRBV27; d_call: .; clone_size: .; j_call: TRBJ2-5; cdr3_aa: CASSLRRAWGETQYF; cdr3_nt: TGTGCCAGCAGTTTAAGGCGGGCCTGGGGAGAGACCCAGTACTTC
v_call: TRBV9; d_call: TRBD2; clone_size: .; j_call: TRBJ2-2; cdr3_aa: CASSRLADANTGELFF; cdr3_nt: TGTGCCAGCAGCCGGCTAGCGGACGCGAACACCGGGGAGCTGTTTTTT
v_call: TRBV11-2; d_call: .; clone_size: .; j_call: TRBJ1-5; cdr3_aa: CASSLRFGRPQHF; cdr3_nt: TGTGCCAGCAGCCTAAGATTCGGGAGGCCCCAGCATTTT
v_call: TRBV5-6; d_call: .; clone_size: .; j_call: TRBJ2-5; cdr3_aa: CASSLPGTLQETQYF; cdr3_nt: TGTGCCAGCAGCTTGCCCGGGACGCTACAAGAGACCCAGTACTTC
v_call: TRBV2; d_call: TRBD2; clone_size: .; j_call: TRBJ2-1; cdr3_aa: CASRLAGDRDEQFF; cdr3_nt: TGTGCCAGCAGGCTAGCGGGAGATAGGGATGAGCAGTTCTTC
v_call: TRBV11-2; d_call: .; clone_size: .; j_call: TRBJ1-2; cdr3_aa: CASSDTGGRYGYTF; cdr3_nt: TGTGCCAGCAGCGACACCGGGGGGAGGTATGGCTACACCTTC
v_call: TRBV6-4; d_call: .; clone_size: few; j_call: TRBJ1-5; cdr3_aa: CASSIERNQPQHF; cdr3_nt: TGTGCCAGCAGTATTGAAAGGAATCAGCCCCAGCATTTT
v_call: TRBV4-3; d_call: TRBD2; clone_size: .; j_call: TRBJ2-5; cdr3_aa: CASSQDWPSGREEETQYF; cdr3_nt: TGCGCCAGCAGCCAAGATTGGCCTAGCGGGAGGGAAGAAGAGACCCAGTACTTC
v_call: TRBV28; d_call: .; clone_size: .; j_call: TRBJ2-7; cdr3_aa: CASSLPLTYEQYF; cdr3_nt: TGTGCCAGCAGTTTACCCCTGACTTACGAGCAGTACTTC
v_call: TRBV7-2; d_call: TRBD2; clone_size: .; j_call: TRBJ2-3; cdr3_aa: CASSLGLAGDTQYF; cdr3_nt: TGTGCCAGCAGCCTTGGACTAGCGGGGGATACGCAGTATTTT
v_call: TRBV5-6; d_call: TRBD1; clone_size: once; j_call: TRBJ1-2; cdr3_aa: CASSLGRHRGGYTF; cdr3_nt: TGTGCCAGCAGCTTGGGCAGGCACAGGGGTGGCTACACCTTC
v_call: TRBV5-1; d_call: .; clone_size: once; j_call: TRBJ1-6; cdr3_aa: CASSLTSTSGSNSPLHF; cdr3_nt: TGCGCCAGCAGTCTGACTTCCACGTCGGGGTCAAATTCACCCCTCCACTTT
v_call: TRBV18; d_call: .; clone_size: .; j_call: TRBJ1-2; cdr3_aa: CASSPLGYGYTF; cdr3_nt: TGTGCCAGCTCACCACTTGGCTATGGCTACACCTTC
v_call: TRBV2; d_call: TRBD1; clone_size: few; j_call: TRBJ1-1; cdr3_aa: CASSLQGAINEAFF; cdr3_nt: TGTGCCAGCAGTCTGCAGGGGGCAATTAACGAAGCTTTCTTT
v_call: TRBV9; d_call: .; clone_size: few; j_call: TRBJ1-1; cdr3_aa: CASSVQQGNTEAFF; cdr3_nt: TGTGCCAGCAGCGTACAACAGGGGAACACTGAAGCTTTCTTT
v_call: TRBV7-8; d_call: TRBD1; clone_size: few; j_call: TRBJ1-3; cdr3_aa: CASSPTGGNGNTIYF; cdr3_nt: TGTGCCAGCAGTCCAACAGGGGGCAATGGAAACACCATATATTTT
v_call: TRBV10-3; d_call: TRBD2; clone_size: .; j_call: TRBJ2-7; cdr3_aa: CAIGGASGAISYEQYF; cdr3_nt: TGTGCCATCGGAGGGGCTAGCGGGGCAATATCCTACGAGCAGTACTTC
v_call: TRBV19; d_call: TRBD2; clone_size: .; j_call: TRBJ2-7; cdr3_aa: CASSSIAGGPDEQYF; cdr3_nt: TGTGCCAGTAGCTCTATAGCGGGAGGGCCCGACGAGCAGTACTTC
v_call: TRBV12-5; d_call: TRBD2; clone_size: .; j_call: TRBJ2-7; cdr3_aa: CASGPQRGNYYEQYF; cdr3_nt: TGTGCTAGTGGCCCTCAGCGGGGAAACTACTACGAGCAGTACTTC
v_call: TRBV5-4; d_call: .; clone_size: .; j_call: TRBJ2-7; cdr3_aa: CASSLVGDTFLSYEQYF; cdr3_nt: TGTGCCAGCAGCTTGGTTGGAGACACCTTCCTTTCCTACGAGCAGTACTTC
v_call: TRBV10-3; d_call: TRBD2; clone_size: .; j_call: TRBJ2-7; cdr3_aa: CAISESIAGDSYEQYF; cdr3_nt: TGTGCCATCAGTGAGTCGATAGCGGGAGACTCCTACGAGCAGTACTTC
v_call: TRBV9; d_call: .; clone_size: few; j_call: TRBJ2-2; cdr3_aa: CASSEQGTGELFF; cdr3_nt: TGTGCCAGCAGCGAACAGGGAACCGGGGAGCTGTTTTTT
v_call: TRBV11-2; d_call: .; clone_size: .; j_call: TRBJ2-6; cdr3_aa: CASSLEFPGTNSGANVLTF; cdr3_nt: TGTGCCAGCAGCTTAGAGTTTCCGGGGACCAACTCTGGGGCCAACGTCCTGACTTTC
v_call: TRBV28; d_call: .; clone_size: .; j_call: TRBJ1-1; cdr3_aa: CASRIQTVMNTEAFF; cdr3_nt: TGTGCCAGCAGAATCCAGACAGTTATGAACACTGAAGCTTTCTTT
v_call: TRBV4-1; d_call: .; clone_size: .; j_call: TRBJ1-6; cdr3_aa: CASSQDLSSPLHF; cdr3_nt: TGCGCCAGCAGCCAAGATCTTAGTTCACCCCTCCACTTT
v_call: TRBV9; d_call: TRBD2; clone_size: .; j_call: TRBJ2-3; cdr3_aa: CASSSTSGHSTDTQYF; cdr3_nt: TGTGCCAGCAGCTCCACTAGCGGTCACAGCACAGATACGCAGTATTTT